This T cell receptor beta chain was retrieved from a study of blood T cell repertoires in COVID-19. As for the study in general: The United States, Italy and Spain supplied acute and convalescent COVID-19 samples. In each case, the material was cDNA or gDNA derived from T cells, B-cell-depleted T cells, or PBMCs.

Original analysis: Amplification with reference gene primers provided the estimates of nucleated cell counts. Here immunoSEQ multiplex PCR was the method, and the copy in TCRdb shows in-frame clones only, minus some. That table is the source of V, J and clone size, and D and trimming were worked out from the DNA. The data contain about 130,000 clones, around nine tenths of them singletons. Germline CDR1 is SNHLY and CDR2 is FYNNEI. This CDR3 region has 12 residues. The V end was cut by 8 bases, the J end by 0 bases, with 5 bases between. This receptor was taken from a woman older than 75 with acute or convalescent COVID-19. The sequenced sample consisted of peripheral blood. J is TRBJ1-3 and V is TRBV2; D unclear. CDR3 sequence reads: CASSGSGNTIYF. CDR3 DNA sequence: TGTGCCAGCTCCGGCTCTGGAAACACCATATATTTT.